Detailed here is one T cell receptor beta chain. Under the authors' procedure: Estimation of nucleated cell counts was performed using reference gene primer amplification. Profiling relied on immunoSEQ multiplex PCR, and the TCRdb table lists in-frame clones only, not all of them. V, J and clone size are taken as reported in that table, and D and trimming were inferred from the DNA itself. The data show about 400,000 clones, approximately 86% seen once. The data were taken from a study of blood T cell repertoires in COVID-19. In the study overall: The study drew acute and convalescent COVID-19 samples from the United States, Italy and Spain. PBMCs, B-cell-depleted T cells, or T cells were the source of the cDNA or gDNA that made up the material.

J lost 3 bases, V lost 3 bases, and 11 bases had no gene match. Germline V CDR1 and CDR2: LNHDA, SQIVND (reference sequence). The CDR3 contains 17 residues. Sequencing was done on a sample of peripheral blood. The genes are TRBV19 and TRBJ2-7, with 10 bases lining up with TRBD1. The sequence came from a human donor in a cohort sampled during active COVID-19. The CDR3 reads CASSIGPLGDRGYEQYF. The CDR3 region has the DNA TGTGCCAGTAGTATTGGCCCCTTAGGGGACAGGGGCTACGAGCAGTACTTC.